Listed here are 18 T cell receptor beta chains from one sample, sequenced in a study of T cell responses to AZD1222 COVID-19 vaccine. Assay used: immunoSEQ multiplex PCR; TCRdb lists only in-frame clones, some missing. The sample shows some 110,000 clones, roughly 87% of them seen only once. Sequencing was performed on peripheral blood, taken on day 0 of AZD1222 vaccination. The receptors were sampled from an adult in good health.

The rearrangement joins TRBV2 to TRBJ1-1, with D possibly TRBD1 on 6 matching bases. V was cut by 5 bases and J by 9 bases, with 13 bases left in between. This CDR3 comprises 12 residues. Germline V gene lookup returns CDR1 SNHLY and CDR2 FYNNEI. The CDR3 DNA reads TGTGCCAGCAGTACTGGACAGACCCAAGCTTTCTTT. This encodes CASSTGQTQAFF.

The chain has TRBV3-1 (or the pseudogene TRBV3-2) and TRBJ2-5; possibly TRBD1 or TRBD2 for D (6 bases each). Deletions cut 8 bases from V and 9 bases from J, with 25 bases between. Germline lookup yields CDR1 LGHDT and CDR2 YNNKEL (reference sequence). The CDR3 has 15 amino acids. The CDR3 nucleotides read TGTGCCAGCGACTTATGGGGGGCCCCGACGGGGGCCCAGTACTTC. This translates into CASDLWGAPTGAQYF.

The V call is TRBV6-5, the J call TRBJ1-1; 9 bases are a match to TRBD1. J was trimmed by 1 base and V by 8 bases; bases with no gene match: 8. The CDR3 has 15 residues. Germline values: CDR1 MNHEY, CDR2 SVGAGI. In DNA form, the CDR3 reads TGTGCCAGCCACGACGAGACAGGGGGGAACACTGAAGCTTTCTTT. This encodes CASHDETGGNTEAFF.

This chain connects TRBV5-4 to TRBJ2-1, with 7 positions matching TRBD2. Germline-derived CDR1 and CDR2 are SGHNT and YYREEE (reference sequence). The CDR3 runs to 14 residues. V shed 4 bases and J 6 bases; nucleotides not matched to a gene: 7. CDR3 protein: CASSPLGGVNEQFF. The CDR3 DNA reads as TGTGCCAGCAGCCCTCTTGGGGGGGTCAATGAGCAGTTCTTC.

The DNA for the CDR3 is TGTGCCAGCCAGATACGGGACAGGGGGCAGGAGCAGTTCTTC. Translated: CASQIRDRGQEQFF. This chain connects TRBV19 to TRBJ2-1; 12 bases line up with TRBD1. The V gene's germline CDR1 is LNHDA and CDR2 SQIVND (reference sequence). The V and J ends lost 9 bases and 10 bases, in that order; junction bases with no gene match: 10. The CDR3 sequence is 14 residues long. The variable domain in full, with the rest retrieved from reference TRBV19 and TRBJ2-1, is DGGITQSPKYLFRKEGQNVTLSCEQNLNHDAMYWYRQDPGQGLRLIYYSQIVNDFQKGDIAEGYSVSREKKESFPLTVTSAQKNPTAFYLCASQIRDRGQEQFFGPGTRLTVL.

This clone appeared many times. This sequence joins TRBV2 and TRBJ1-1; D not certain. Germline V gene sequence: CDR1 SNHLY, CDR2 FYNNEI. V lost 5 bases and J lost 1, with 11 bases in between. The CDR3 sequence is 14 residues long. CDR3 protein: CASSSGLSNTEAFF. The CDR3 DNA reads TGTGCCAGCAGTAGTGGACTCTCGAACACTGAAGCTTTCTTT.

This clone was counted ten times or more. This rearrangement joins TRBV4-2 to TRBJ1-2; maybe TRBD1 (6 bases). Germline loops: CDR1 LGHNA, CDR2 YNFKEQ. Trimming stripped 8 bases from V and 6 bases from J, with 16 bases between. The length of the CDR3 is 13 residues. CDR3 DNA: TGTGCCAGCGGGACTACAGGGATCAATGGCTACACCTTC. Translation: CASGTTGINGYTF.

The rearrangement links TRBV28 to TRBJ1-6, with 9 bases fitting TRBD1. Germline V gene data show CDR1 as MDHEN and CDR2 as SYDVKM. This CDR3 is 15 amino acids long. The trim removed 8 bases at V and 9 bases at J, leaving 11 bases unmatched. This CDR3 is CASLSPGQGFSPLHF. In DNA form, the CDR3 reads TGTGCCAGCTTGAGTCCAGGACAGGGGTTTTCACCCCTCCACTTT.

This clone has just one count. J is TRBJ2-3 and V is TRBV6-5; a possible D gene is TRBD2 (5 bases). The CDR3 consists of 15 residues. V lost 7 bases and J 0 bases, leaving 14 bases between the germline ends. The germline gives CDR1 MNHEY, CDR2 SVGAGI. Here the CDR3 DNA reads TGTGCCAGCAACCCGGGGTCTTCTAGCACAGATACGCAGTATTTT. Its translation: CASNPGSSSTDTQYF.

In DNA form, the CDR3 reads TGTGCCAGCAGCCAAGATGTGGGGGCAGGGCAGCCCCAGCATTTT. Amino acids: CASSQDVGAGQPQHF. The chain employs TRBV4-2 and TRBJ1-5, with D possibly matching TRBD1 (6 bases). Trimming shortened V by 0 bases and J by 7 bases, and 13 bases separated the two germline ends. CDR3 size: 15 residues. Germline lookup yields CDR1 LGHNA and CDR2 YNFKEQ.

The chain uses TRBV4-2 and TRBJ1-1; no definite D call. The ends were cut back, 1 base at V and 1 base at J, with 10 bases in the middle. The CDR3 has 15 amino acids. Germline V gene sequence: CDR1 LGHNA, CDR2 YNFKEQ. The chain's CDR3 is CASSQVWEGNTEAFF. CDR3 sequence (DNA): TGTGCCAGCAGCCAAGTCTGGGAGGGGAACACTGAAGCTTTCTTT.

The chain combines TRBV28 with TRBJ1-5; the match to TRBD1 covers 9 bases. The germline CDR1 and CDR2 sequences are MDHEN and SYDVKM. J lost 7 bases, V lost 2 bases, and 3 bases had no gene match. CDR3 length: 14 amino acids. CDR3 amino acids: CASSLGTGSQPQHF. In nucleotides, the CDR3 is TGTGCCAGCAGTTTAGGGACAGGGAGCCAGCCCCAGCATTTT.

The CDR3 DNA reads as TGTGCCAGCAGTTTATCTGCGTCCAGGGGCGGTTCCTACGAGCAGTACTTC. This encodes CASSLSASRGGSYEQYF. This chain connects TRBV27 to TRBJ2-7; maybe TRBD1 (6 bases). The V end lost 0 bases, the J end lost 1 base, and 16 bases lay between the germline ends. Germline CDR1 is MNHEY and CDR2 is SMNVEV (reference sequence). The CDR3 covers 17 residues.

The V call is TRBV7-7, the J call TRBJ2-5, with unresolved D. V lost 1 base and J lost 5, with 8 bases in between. The germline CDR1 and CDR2 sequences are SSHAT and FNYEAQ (reference sequence). This CDR3 is built from 13 residues. The CDR3, as DNA: TGTGCCAGCAGCTTAGGCAATATGGAGACCCAGTACTTC. This gives the protein CASSLGNMETQYF. The complete variable domain, with remaining parts taken from reference TRBV7-7 and TRBJ2-5, reads GAGVSQSPRYKVTKRGQDVTLRCDPISSHATLYWYQQALGQGPEFLTYFNYEAQPDKSGLPSDRFSAERPEGSISTLTIQRTEQRDSAMYRCASSLGNMETQYFGPGTRLLVL.

The V call is TRBV5-4, the J call TRBJ1-1, with D unresolved. The V and J ends lost 2 bases and 1 base respectively, with 6 bases between them. Per the germline V gene, CDR1 is SGHNT and CDR2 is YYREEE (reference sequence). CDR3 length equals 13 residues. The CDR3 region is CASSFEENTEAFF. The CDR3 DNA reads TGTGCCAGCAGCTTCGAGGAGAACACTGAAGCTTTCTTT.

The chain employs TRBV28 and TRBJ1-2; D is perhaps TRBD1 (5 bases). The CDR3 extends over 13 amino acids. The V end was cut by 6 bases, the J end by 2 bases, with 10 bases between. The germline CDR1 and CDR2 sequences are MDHEN and SYDVKM. The CDR3: CASSPRGNYGYTF. CDR3 in DNA: TGTGCCAGCAGCCCTCGGGGGAACTATGGCTACACCTTC.

The chain's CDR3 is CASSLGQVWSPLHF. CDR3 sequence (DNA): TGTGCCAGCAGCCTGGGACAGGTATGGTCACCCCTCCACTTT. The rearrangement uses TRBV5-6 and TRBJ1-6; 8 nucleotides align to TRBD1. This CDR3 is 14 amino acids long. The germline gives CDR1 SGHDT, CDR2 YYEEEE. The V and J ends lost 4 bases and 10 bases, in that order; junction bases with no gene match: 7.

The chain couples TRBV30 to TRBJ1-1, with D unresolved. Germline V gene data show CDR1 as GTSNPN and CDR2 as SVGIG (reference sequence). With 1 base removed from V and 7 bases from J, the gap between germline ends came to 10 bases. This CDR3 is 12 amino acids long. CDR3: CAWSGDPGEAFF. In DNA, the CDR3 is TGTGCCTGGAGTGGTGACCCAGGTGAAGCTTTCTTT.